Described below is a single TCR beta chain sequence and its context. The data belong to a study of blood T cell repertoires in COVID-19. Generated by immunoSEQ multiplex PCR, the TCRdb table keeps only in-frame clones and is missing some. The sample yields about 54,000 clones, roughly nine tenths seen once. The germline V gene encodes CDR1 SGHRS and CDR2 YFSETQ. The CDR3 runs to 15 residues. V lost 2 bases and J 4 bases, leaving 16 bases between the germline ends. This chain connects TRBV5-1 to TRBJ2-7; TRBD1 might be the D (5 bases). Input material: peripheral blood. The receptor comes from a woman aged 55-69 years with active or convalescent COVID-19. The CDR3 bases are TGCGCCAGCAGCTTCCATCTCGACAGCTTTTACGAGCAGTACTTC. Translation: CASSFHLDSFYEQYF.